These 5 T cell receptor beta chains were sequenced from one sample in a study of T cells in Graves' hyperthyroidism and ophthalmopathy. What was amplified from RNA transcripts were TCR beta CDR3 regions. The TCR CDR3 was amplified in a first-round RT-PCR using the HTBI primer set. Each CDR3 protein gets one entry after TCRdb re-called the multiplex PCR reads with MiXCR. The data show around 690,000 distinct CDR3 sequences, less than 25% seen once. The sequenced material came from blood. Receptors were obtained from a man aged 25-45 years with Graves' ophthalmopathy.

This clonotype occurred a few times. The chain links TRBV13 to TRBJ2-7, with 10 nucleotides matching TRBD1. Trimming at V came to 4 bases and at J to 6 bases, leaving 15 bases not matched to a gene. Per germline, CDR1 PRHDT and CDR2 FYEKMQ (reference sequence). The CDR3 consists of 17 residues. CDR3 DNA: TGTGCCAGCAGCTACCCAGGAGGCGGACAGGGGGACCGCGAGCAGTACTTC. Protein: CASSYPGGGQGDREQYF.

This sequence joins TRBV27 and TRBJ1-1; 9 bases match TRBD1. This CDR3 is 17 amino acids long. Germline-derived CDR1 and CDR2 are MNHEY and SMNVEV (reference sequence). The trim removed 4 bases at V and 2 bases at J, leaving 11 bases unmatched. The CDR3 sequence is CASSSPREQGANTEAFF. The CDR3 nucleotides are TGTGCCAGCAGTTCCCCAAGGGAACAGGGGGCAAACACTGAAGCTTTCTTT.

A few counts support this clonotype. The chain has TRBV10-3 and TRBJ2-3; D gene uncertain. V lost 6 bases and J 2 bases, leaving 12 bases between the germline ends. The CDR3 is made up of 14 amino acids. Germline CDR1 ENHRY, CDR2 SYGVKD. The CDR3 nucleotides are TGTGCCATCAGGGTGGGCGCGGACACAGATACGCAGTATTTT. This translates into CAIRVGADTDTQYF.

This clonotype was seen more than once but under ten times. This chain joins TRBV5-1 and TRBJ2-3, with TRBD1 as a possible D gene (6 bases). This CDR3 spans 15 amino acids. V lost 1 base and J 0 bases, leaving 9 bases between the germline ends. The germline gives CDR1 SGHRS, CDR2 YFSETQ. The CDR3 region has the DNA TGCGCCAGCAGCTTGCAGGGGTTTAGCACAGATACGCAGTATTTT. Translating gives CASSLQGFSTDTQYF. Full variable domain (missing parts from reference TRBV5-1 and TRBJ2-3): KAGVTQTPRYLIKTRGQQVTLSCSPISGHRSVSWYQQTPGQGLQFLFEYFSETQRNKGNFPGRFSGRQFSNSRSEMNVSTLELGDSALYLCASSLQGFSTDTQYFGPGTRLTVL.

The chain's CDR3 is CASSFSAPWDSDPDTQYF. CDR3 in DNA: TGTGCCAGCAGTTTTTCCGCCCCTTGGGACTCCGATCCCGATACGCAGTATTTT. This chain links TRBV12-3 or TRBV12-4 with TRBJ2-3, with D possibly matching TRBD2 (6 bases). V was shortened by 3 bases and J by 6 bases, with 25 bases between the two germline ends. This CDR3 region has 18 residues.